These T cell receptor beta chains were read from a single sample in a study of T cells in Graves' hyperthyroidism and ophthalmopathy. TCRdb processed the multiplex PCR reads anew with MiXCR; each CDR3 protein has one entry. The repertoire holds approximately 590,000 distinct CDR3 sequences, with less than 20% as singletons. The sequenced sample was blood. Receptors were obtained from a woman in her twenties or thirties with Graves' hyperthyroidism. CDR3s include the opening cysteine and the closing phenylalanine or tryptophan. A D gene is named only where the DNA matches it firmly. Clone sizes are given selectively: once, few, many, or a class where the clone is expanded.

.	TRBV25-1	TRBJ1-1	.	TGTGCCAGCAGTGACCCCGGCGTGAACACTGAAGCTTTCTTT	CASSDPGVNTEAFF
.	TRBV30	TRBJ2-1	TRBD2	TGTGCCTGGACGGGACTAGCGGGAGTCGGTGAGCAGTTCTTC	CAWTGLAGVGEQFF
.	TRBV5-4	TRBJ1-2	.	TGTGCCAGCAGCCCCCTACAGGGCGTTGAGGGCTACACCTTC	CASSPLQGVEGYTF
.	TRBV9	TRBJ2-1	.	TGTGCCAGCAGCGTTAGCCTAGGGTACAATGAGCAGTTCTTC	CASSVSLGYNEQFF
many	TRBV6-6	TRBJ1-2	.	TGTGCCAGCAGTTACTTCCCATGGAGCTATGGCTACACCTTC	CASSYFPWSYGYTF
few	TRBV6-1	TRBJ2-7	.	TGTGCCAGCAGACTGGGACAGAGGGGGGACGAGCAGTACTTC	CASRLGQRGDEQYF
many	TRBV18	TRBJ2-3	.	TGTGCCAGCTCACCCCAAAATAGCGATACGCAGTATTTT	CASSPQNSDTQYF
.	TRBV4-1	TRBJ2-5	TRBD2	TGCGCCAGCAGCCAAGCTGGGACTATCCAAGAGACCCAGTACTTC	CASSQAGTIQETQYF
many	TRBV18	TRBJ2-5	TRBD2	TGTGCCAGCTCACCAAGCGGGGATGGCGATGAGACCCAGTACTTC	CASSPSGDGDETQYF
many	TRBV6-1	TRBJ1-5	.	TGTGCCAGCAGTTACTCATTCGGACAGCGAAGCAATCAGCCCCAGCATTTT	CASSYSFGQRSNQPQHF
many	TRBV5-8	TRBJ2-3	TRBD1	TGTGCCAGCAGCTACCTCGGGGACAGGGGGCCGAATACGCAGTATTTT	CASSYLGDRGPNTQYF
.	TRBV6-2/TRBV6-3	TRBJ1-1	TRBD1	TGTGCCAGCAGTTCTATTCGCGGGACAGGGGGCACTGAAGCTTTCTTT	CASSSIRGTGGTEAFF
many	TRBV20-1	TRBJ2-1	.	TGCAGTGCTAGGGAGGTAGTGGTCGCTGAGCAGTTCTTC	CSAREVVVAEQFF
many	TRBV11-1	TRBJ2-7	TRBD2	TGTGCCAGCAGCTTAGTACCACTAGCGGGAGGGCCTCGCGCGCAGTACTTC	CASSLVPLAGGPRAQYF
many	TRBV28	TRBJ2-3	.	TGTGCCAGCAGACCCCTAGTCGGAGGGTCTCTCACAGATACGCAGTATTTT	CASRPLVGGSLTDTQYF
many	TRBV30	TRBJ2-7	TRBD1	TGTGCCTGGAGTGGACAGGGGGTGTACGAGCAGTACTTC	CAWSGQGVYEQYF
many	TRBV3-1	TRBJ2-1	TRBD2	TGTGCCAGCAGACCCAGCGGGAGGACCCACAATGAGCAGTTCTTC	CASRPSGRTHNEQFF
.	TRBV5-4	TRBJ2-3	.	TGTGCCAGCAGCCACTCATTAAGGGCGCAGTATTTT	CASSHSLRAQYF
many	TRBV3-1	TRBJ2-7	.	TGTGCCAGCAGCCAATCCGCGTCCTTCTACGAGCAGTACTTC	CASSQSASFYEQYF
few	TRBV4-1	TRBJ2-1	TRBD1	TGCGCCAGCAGCCTTCCAGGACAGGGGGCCGGCGAGCAGTTCTTC	CASSLPGQGAGEQFF
.	TRBV4-2	TRBJ2-5	.	TGTGCCAGCAGCCAAGACCAGGAGGAGACCCAGTACTTC	CASSQDQEETQYF
many	TRBV7-3	TRBJ2-2	TRBD2	TGTGCCAGCAGCTTAACTAGCGGGAGTGGCGGGGAGCTGTTTTTT	CASSLTSGSGGELFF
many	TRBV4-1	TRBJ2-5	TRBD2	TGCGCCAGCAGCCAAGATGAGCTAGCGGGAGAAGAGACCCAGTACTTC	CASSQDELAGEETQYF
few	TRBV7-9	TRBJ2-5	.	TGTGCCAGCAGCCCACGGGACCCGTACAACCAAGAGACCCAGTACTTC	CASSPRDPYNQETQYF
.	TRBV29-1	TRBJ1-1	.	TGCAGCGTAGACCAGGGGTCGAACACTGAAGCTTTCTTT	CSVDQGSNTEAFF
many	TRBV20-1	TRBJ2-1	TRBD2	TGCAGTGCTATACAAAGCGGGAGTCGGCGCTACAATGAGCAGTTCTTC	CSAIQSGSRRYNEQFF
many	TRBV12-3/TRBV12-4	TRBJ2-3	TRBD1	TGTGCCAGCAGTTCAAACCGGGACAGGGGGCTGTATACGCAGTATTTT	CASSSNRDRGLYTQYF
.	TRBV3-1	TRBJ1-4	.	TGTGCCAGCAGCCAAGATGTCGCTCCCAACCCAACTAATGAAAAACTGTTTTTT	CASSQDVAPNPTNEKLFF
.	TRBV5-1	TRBJ2-1	.	TGCGCCAGCAGCTTTATCTTGTCAGGCACCGGGGATGAGCAGTTCTTC	CASSFILSGTGDEQFF
many	TRBV4-1	TRBJ2-7	.	TGCGCCAGCAGCCAAGATGTCGGCACTTCCTACGAGCAGTACTTC	CASSQDVGTSYEQYF
.	TRBV9	TRBJ2-1	.	TGTGCCAGCAGCGTAGATACAGGTTTAACCTACAATGAGCAGTTCTTC	CASSVDTGLTYNEQFF
.	TRBV7-3	TRBJ2-7	.	TGTGCCAGCAGCCCCTACGGTGGCGAGCAGTACTTC	CASSPYGGEQYF
many	TRBV12-3/TRBV12-4	TRBJ2-7	.	TGTGCCAGCAGTTTGGGGGATGAGAGCTCCTACGAGCAGTACTTC	CASSLGDESSYEQYF
many	TRBV2	TRBJ2-7	.	TGTGCCAGCATGAATAGGGCCTCCTACGAGCAGTACTTC	CASMNRASYEQYF
many	TRBV2	TRBJ2-1	TRBD1	TGTGCCAGCAGTCCTCCGACAGGGGATGAGCAGTTCTTC	CASSPPTGDEQFF
few	TRBV20-1	TRBJ2-7	TRBD1	TGCAGTGCCCGAGTGGCGACAGGGATCTCCTACGAGCAGTACTTC	CSARVATGISYEQYF
many	TRBV29-1	TRBJ2-7	TRBD2	TGCAGCGTTGGAGGGCTAGCGGGACGGGACGAGCAGTACTTC	CSVGGLAGRDEQYF
few	TRBV2	TRBJ2-3	.	TGTGCCGGAGAAAAAACTAGCACAGATACGCAGTATTTT	CAGEKTSTDTQYF
many	TRBV11-2	TRBJ1-3	TRBD1	TGTGCCACCTCAGACAGGGGGCCTGGAAACACCATATATTTT	CATSDRGPGNTIYF
many	TRBV20-1	TRBJ2-3	TRBD2	TGCAGTGCTACCGGGACTAGCGGGCGCACAGATACGCAGTATTTT	CSATGTSGRTDTQYF
many	TRBV6-1	TRBJ1-2	.	TGTGCCAGCAGTCCGCCAGGCGTAGGGAACTATGGCTACACCTTC	CASSPPGVGNYGYTF
many	TRBV6-6	TRBJ1-1	.	TGTGCCAGCAGTTACAGGGACGCTGCGGAAGCTTTCTTT	CASSYRDAAEAFF
many	TRBV7-9	TRBJ2-1	TRBD2	TGTGCCAGCAGCACCAGACTAGCGGGTGCCTTTGATGAGCAGTTCTTC	CASSTRLAGAFDEQFF
few	TRBV18	TRBJ2-7	TRBD2	TGTGCCAGCTCATCCTCCCCACTAGCGGGAGGACCCTACGAGCAGTACTTC	CASSSSPLAGGPYEQYF
.	TRBV10-3	TRBJ2-7	.	TGTGCCATCAGTCCCCCCCAAGGGGACGAGCAGTACTTC	CAISPPQGDEQYF
.	TRBV5-4	TRBJ2-6	.	TGTGCCAGCAGCCTGAGGTTTTCTGGGGCCAACGTCCTGACTTTC	CASSLRFSGANVLTF
many	TRBV6-2/TRBV6-3	TRBJ2-7	.	TGTGCCAGCAGTTACTCCAGGAGCTCCTACGAGCAGTACTTC	CASSYSRSSYEQYF
few	TRBV7-2	TRBJ1-4	.	TGTGCCAGCAGCTTGGTGAGATCAACTAATGAAAAACTGTTTTTT	CASSLVRSTNEKLFF
few	TRBV7-9	TRBJ2-7	TRBD2	TGTGCCAGCAGCGGCCCTAGCGGGGGCTACGAGCAGTACTTC	CASSGPSGGYEQYF
.	TRBV29-1	TRBJ1-1	.	TGCAGCGTGAAGGGGCACAGGAACACTGAAGCTCTCTTT	CSVKGHRNTEALF
many	TRBV11-2	TRBJ1-1	.	TGTGCCAGCAGCTTACGGGGGGCTGAAGCTTTCTTT	CASSLRGAEAFF
.	TRBV3-1	TRBJ2-7	TRBD2	TGTGCCAGCAGCTCCCGCGGCGGGAGCCCCTCCTACGGGCAGTACTTC	CASSSRGGSPSYGQYF
once	TRBV11-3	TRBJ2-3	.	TGTGCCAGCAGCTTCGGATCTTACACAGATACGCAGTATTTT	CASSFGSYTDTQYF
few	TRBV7-2	TRBJ2-1	.	TGTGCCAGCAGCTCTCCGACCGGAAGCGTGCAGTTCTTC	CASSSPTGSVQFF
many	TRBV6-2/TRBV6-3	TRBJ2-7	.	TGTGCCAGCAGCAACACGGGCGAGCAGTACTTC	CASSNTGEQYF